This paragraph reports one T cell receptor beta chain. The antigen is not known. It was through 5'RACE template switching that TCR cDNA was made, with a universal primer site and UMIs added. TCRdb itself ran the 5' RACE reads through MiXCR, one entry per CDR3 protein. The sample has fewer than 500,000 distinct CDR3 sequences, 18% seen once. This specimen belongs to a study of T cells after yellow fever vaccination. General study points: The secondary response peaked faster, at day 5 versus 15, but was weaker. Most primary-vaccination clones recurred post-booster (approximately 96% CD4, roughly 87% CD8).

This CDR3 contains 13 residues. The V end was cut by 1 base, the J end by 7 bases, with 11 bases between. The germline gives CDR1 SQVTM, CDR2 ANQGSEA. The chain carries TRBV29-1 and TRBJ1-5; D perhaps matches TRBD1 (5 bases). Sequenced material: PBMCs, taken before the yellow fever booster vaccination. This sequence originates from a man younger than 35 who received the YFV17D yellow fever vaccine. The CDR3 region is CSVEAGVGQPQHF. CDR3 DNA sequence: TGCAGCGTTGAAGCGGGGGTCGGGCAGCCCCAGCATTTT.